This is a list of T cell receptor beta chains from one sample in a study of shared T cell receptors in the human thymus. This table comes from immunoSEQ multiplex PCR, and its TCRdb copy is limited to in-frame clones, with some not included. Of about 660,000 clones listed, roughly 86% are singletons. The sample was also linked to a second study, of human thymus T cells.

Sequencing input: thymocytes. Receptor source: a boy in the first two years of life with a congenital heart defect. CDR3s include the opening cysteine and the closing phenylalanine or tryptophan.

V gene	J gene	CDR3 protein
TRBV12-5	TRBJ2-2	CASGLAGEFTGELFF
TRBV28	TRBJ1-1	CASRGREPEAFF
TRBV4-1	TRBJ2-7	CASSQGGQSYEQYF
TRBV6-1	TRBJ1-5	CASSVRDRGPGGEPQHF
TRBV6-1	TRBJ2-1	CAVEGGARNEQFF
TRBV12-5	TRBJ2-5	CASGPTRDRGRGETQYF
TRBV19	TRBJ2-2	CASSPQTGDTGELFF
TRBV5-1	TRBJ1-2	CASFGQGRTEDYGYTF
TRBV5-1	TRBJ1-2	CASSCLARTGRNYGYTF
TRBV28	TRBJ1-6	CASSFRRGNNSPLHF
TRBV19	TRBJ1-1	CASSMEQINTEAFF
TRBV18	TRBJ1-1	CASSPGTYHSEAFF
TRBV28	TRBJ2-7	CASTLLDRGKFEQYF
TRBV7-8	TRBJ2-3	CASSQLAADTDTQYF
TRBV28	TRBJ2-3	CASSLWRSEEDTQYF
TRBV9	TRBJ1-2	CASSGTLALRTAGDYGYTF
TRBV28	TRBJ2-7	CASSSLAGNGYEQYF
TRBV10-3	TRBJ1-2	CAISEASTGGYGYTF
TRBV6-5	TRBJ2-1	CASSYRNETGQFF
TRBV11-2	TRBJ2-1	CASSFGALYRGPNNEQFF
TRBV7-6	TRBJ2-1	CASSLSFPGQGVYNEQFF
TRBV2	NA	CASSEFISGIRYEQYF
TRBV4-1	TRBJ1-1	CASSQAYRPEAFF
TRBV5-1	TRBJ2-3	CASSLGGGGQPGYTQYF
TRBV9	TRBJ2-5	CASSLRTGEGVETQYF
TRBV19	TRBJ1-2	CASSAPGQSNYGYTF
TRBV7-2	TRBJ2-5	CASSLEYGGNVETQYF
TRBV9	TRBJ2-7	CASSVAPGTSVMNEQYF
TRBV28	TRBJ1-5	CASSFRQGTGQPQHF
TRBV6-5	TRBJ2-7	CASRGLANGYEQYF
TRBV4-2	NA	CASSQGQGWDEQYF
TRBV7-9	TRBJ1-6	CASSFFPIQAPGSPLHF
TRBV27	TRBJ1-4	CASSSSARRNEKLFF
TRBV30	TRBJ1-5	CAWKGGTGDQPQHF
TRBV18	TRBJ1-1	CASHGTGITEAFF
TRBV21-1	TRBJ1-2	CASSKTPRDTF
TRBV28	TRBJ2-7	CASSLGQGYEQYF
TRBV27	TRBJ1-1	CASRYKYRGRGAFF
TRBV15	TRBJ1-3	CATSRVRGPGNTIYF
TRBV11-2	TRBJ1-2	CASSLPHIGTAHYGYTF
TRBV19	TRBJ1-1	CASSTSLGGTGDTEAFF
TRBV5-8	TRBJ2-7	CASSLLAGGHEQYF